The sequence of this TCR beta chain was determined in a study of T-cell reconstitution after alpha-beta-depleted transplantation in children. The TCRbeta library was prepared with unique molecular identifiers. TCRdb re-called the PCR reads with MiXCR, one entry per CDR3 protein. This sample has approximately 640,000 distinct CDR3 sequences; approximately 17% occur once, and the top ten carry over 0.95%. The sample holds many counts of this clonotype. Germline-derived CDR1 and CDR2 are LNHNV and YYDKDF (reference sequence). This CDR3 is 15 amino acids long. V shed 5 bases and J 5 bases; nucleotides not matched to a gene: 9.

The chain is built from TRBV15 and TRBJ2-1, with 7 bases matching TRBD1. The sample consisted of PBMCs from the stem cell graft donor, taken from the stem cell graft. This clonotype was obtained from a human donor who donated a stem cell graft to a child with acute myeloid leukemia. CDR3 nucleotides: TGTGCCACCAGCGAAGACAGGGTGCGAAACAATGAGCAGTTCTTC. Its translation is CATSEDRVRNNEQFF.